This TCR beta chain was sequenced for a study of T cells in Graves' hyperthyroidism and ophthalmopathy. The V gene's germline CDR1 is SQVTM and CDR2 ANQGSEA. The CDR3 runs to 14 residues. V lost 4 bases, J lost 8 bases, and 10 bases stayed unmatched. Template material for amplifying TCR beta CDR3 regions consisted of RNA transcripts. HTBI primers drove first-round RT-PCR of the TCR CDR3. TCRdb independently ran MiXCR on the multiplex PCR reads; one entry per CDR3 protein. The sample shows around 340,000 distinct CDR3 sequences, over 15% of them seen only once. The V gene is TRBV29-1, the J gene TRBJ2-1, with 8 bases aligning to TRBD2. Source material: blood. This sequence originates from a woman aged 50 to 65 with Graves' hyperthyroidism. CDR3 loop: CSVAGGTRFYEQFF. CDR3 nucleotide sequence: TGCAGCGTTGCCGGGGGGACTAGATTTTATGAGCAGTTCTTC.